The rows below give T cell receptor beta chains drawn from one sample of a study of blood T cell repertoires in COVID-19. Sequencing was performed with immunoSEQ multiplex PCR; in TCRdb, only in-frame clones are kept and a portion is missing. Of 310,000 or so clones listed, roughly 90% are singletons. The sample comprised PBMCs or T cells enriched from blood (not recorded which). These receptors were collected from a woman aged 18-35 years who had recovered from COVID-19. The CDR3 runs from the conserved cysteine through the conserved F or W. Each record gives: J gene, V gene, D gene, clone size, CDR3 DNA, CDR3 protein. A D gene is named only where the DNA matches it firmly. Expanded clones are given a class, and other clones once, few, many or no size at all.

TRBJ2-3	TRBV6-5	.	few	TGTACGACGCGGAGCGGCCAGCTCGCAGATACGCAGTATTTT	CTTRSGQLADTQYF
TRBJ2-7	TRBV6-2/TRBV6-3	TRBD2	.	TGTGCCAGCAGTTCACCAGCGGGGGCGACGATTCCAATTTCCTACGAGCAGTACTTC	CASSSPAGATIPISYEQYF
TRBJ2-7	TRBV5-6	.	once	TGTGCCAGCAGCTTGGCGGAGTCCTACGAGCAGTACTTC	CASSLAESYEQYF
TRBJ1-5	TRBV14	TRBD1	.	TGTGCCAGCAGCCACCTTCCCGGGACAGGGTTCAGCAATCAGCCCCAGCATTTT	CASSHLPGTGFSNQPQHF
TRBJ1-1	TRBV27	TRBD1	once	TGTGCCAGCAGTGAAGGGACAGGGCACACTGAAGCTTTCTTT	CASSEGTGHTEAFF
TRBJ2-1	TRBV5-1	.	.	TGCGCCAGCAGCTCCAGACAGGCCGATGAGCAGTTCTTC	CASSSRQADEQFF
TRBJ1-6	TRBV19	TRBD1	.	TGTGCCAGTAGTATATTCAATAGCGGGACAGGGGCTTCACCCCTCCACTTT	CASSIFNSGTGASPLHF
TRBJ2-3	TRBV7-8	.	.	TGTGCCAGCCGCAAGGCGGGTTTGACAGATACGCAGTATTTT	CASRKAGLTDTQYF
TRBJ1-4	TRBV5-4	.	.	TGTGCCAGCAGCTTAGCAGGGGCTGGAAATGAAAAACTGTTTTTT	CASSLAGAGNEKLFF
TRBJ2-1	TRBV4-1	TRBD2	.	TGCGCCAGCAGCCAACTAGCGGGGGGGCGGGGCGTTCGAAATGAGCAGTTCTTC	CASSQLAGGRGVRNEQFF
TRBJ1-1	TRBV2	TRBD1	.	TGTGCCAGCAGTGTAGTAAGGGGGCGGGTGGACACTGAAGCTTTCTTT	CASSVVRGRVDTEAFF
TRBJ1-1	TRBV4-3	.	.	TGCGCCAGCAGCCAAGGTTTGCGTGAGAACACTGAAGCTTTCTTT	CASSQGLRENTEAFF
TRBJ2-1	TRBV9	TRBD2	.	TGTGCCAGCACCGAGGGACTAGGGGTCTATGAGCAGTTCTTC	CASTEGLGVYEQFF
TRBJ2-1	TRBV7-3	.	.	TGTGCCAGCAGCTTAACACCGGGGTACCCCTACAATGAGCAGTTCTTC	CASSLTPGYPYNEQFF
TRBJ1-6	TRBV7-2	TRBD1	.	TGTGCCAGCAGCCCGCAAGGACAGGGGACAAATTCACCCCTCCACTTT	CASSPQGQGTNSPLHF
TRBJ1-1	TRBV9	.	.	TGTGCCAGCAGCCCCCCGGGCCAGGGCTTTATGAACACTGAAGCTTTCTTT	CASSPPGQGFMNTEAFF
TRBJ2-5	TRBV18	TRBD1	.	TGTGCCAGCTCACCACGGACAGGGGGTCGAGAGACCCAGTACTTC	CASSPRTGGRETQYF
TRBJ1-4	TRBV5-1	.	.	TGCGCCAGCAGCTTGGGCGGCACACTCAATGAAAAACTGTTTTTT	CASSLGGTLNEKLFF
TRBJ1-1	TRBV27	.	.	TGTGCCAGCAGTACCTACAGGGACCTGAACACTGAAGCTTTCTTT	CASSTYRDLNTEAFF
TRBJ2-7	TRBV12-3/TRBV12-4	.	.	TGTGCCAGCAGTGACAGGTTTAAGTACGAGCAGTACTTC	CASSDRFKYEQYF
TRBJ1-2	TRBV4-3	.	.	TGCGCCAGCAGCCAACGGGGATTAGGTTCCGGCTACACCTTC	CASSQRGLGSGYTF
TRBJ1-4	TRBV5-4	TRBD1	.	TGTGCCAGCAGCGTAAACACAGGGGGGTCCATAAAAAAACTGTTTTTT	CASSVNTGGSIKKLFF
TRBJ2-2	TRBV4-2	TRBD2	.	TGTGCCAGCAGCCAAGAGGGGACTAGAGCCGGGGAGCTGTTTTTT	CASSQEGTRAGELFF
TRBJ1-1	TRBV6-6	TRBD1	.	TGTGCCAGCAGTTCCCCGGACAGGCAAGGGGCTTTCTTT	CASSSPDRQGAFF
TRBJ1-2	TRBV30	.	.	TGTGCCTGGAGTGTCGTCAGGGCTGACGGCTACACCTTC	CAWSVVRADGYTF
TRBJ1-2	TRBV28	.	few	TGTGCCAGCAGTACGAACAGGGACATCGGCTATGGCTACACCTTC	CASSTNRDIGYGYTF
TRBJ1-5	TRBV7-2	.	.	TGTGCCAGCAGCTACACATCAGGGAGCAATCAGCCCCAGCATTTT	CASSYTSGSNQPQHF
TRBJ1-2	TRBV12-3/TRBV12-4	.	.	TGTGCCAGCGGGGGGGGGATCTTCGGTGGCTACACCTTC	CASGGGIFGGYTF
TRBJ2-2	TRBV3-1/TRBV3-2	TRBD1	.	TGTGCCAGCAGCGAAGTAAGTTCGGAGGGGGACAGGGGGAATGCCGGGGAGCTGTTTTTT	CASSEVSSEGDRGNAGELFF
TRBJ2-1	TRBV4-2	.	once	TGTGCCAGCAGCCAAGATGCATCTGAGATCTACAATGAGCAGTTCTTC	CASSQDASEIYNEQFF
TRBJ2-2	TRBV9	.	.	TGTGCCAGCAGCGTAGGTTGGGGAGTGGACACCGGGGAGCTGTTTTTT	CASSVGWGVDTGELFF
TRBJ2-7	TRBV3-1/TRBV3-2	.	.	TGTGCCAGCAGCCATGTCGCGTCCGCTCTATACGAGCAGTACTTC	CASSHVASALYEQYF
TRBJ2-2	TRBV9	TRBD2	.	TGTGCCAGCAGCCAACGACTAGCAGCTGTCACCGGGGAGCTGTTTTTT	CASSQRLAAVTGELFF
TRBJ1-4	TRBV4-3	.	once	TGCGCCAGCAGCCAGCGCCCGGGACACCTAATTGCAACTAATGAAAAACTGTTTTTT	CASSQRPGHLIATNEKLFF
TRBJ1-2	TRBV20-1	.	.	TGCAGTGTGGAGAGTGGGTATGGCTACACCTTC	CSVESGYGYTF
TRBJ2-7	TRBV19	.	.	TGTGCCAGTAGTAGCCCCGGGACACAGAGCTCCTACGAGCAGTACTTC	CASSSPGTQSSYEQYF
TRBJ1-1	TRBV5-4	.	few	TGTGCCAGCAGCTTGGCCGGCGGTGGGAACACTGAAGCTTTCTTT	CASSLAGGGNTEAFF
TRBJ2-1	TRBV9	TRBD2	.	TGTGCCAGCAGCGTGTTGACTAGCGGGAGAAGTCATGAGCAGTTCTTC	CASSVLTSGRSHEQFF
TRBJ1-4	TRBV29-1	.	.	TGCAGCGCTGGAGGGAGTGGAGATGAAAAACTGTTTTTT	CSAGGSGDEKLFF
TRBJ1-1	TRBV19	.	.	TGTGCCAGTAGTAACGACGACAGAGTGAACACTGAAGCTTTCTTT	CASSNDDRVNTEAFF
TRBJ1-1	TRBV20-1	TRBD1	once	TGCAGTGCTAGTAGGGGGACAGGGGTATGGAACACTGAAGCTTTCTTT	CSASRGTGVWNTEAFF
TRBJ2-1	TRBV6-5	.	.	TGTGCCAGTGGACTTTCCTACAATGAGCAGTTCTTC	CASGLSYNEQFF
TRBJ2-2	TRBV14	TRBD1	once	TGTGCCAGCAGCCGATTGACAGGGGACACCGGGGAGCTGTTTTTT	CASSRLTGDTGELFF
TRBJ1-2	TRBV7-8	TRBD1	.	TGTGCCAGCAGCCCCGGACAGGGCCATGGCTACACCTTC	CASSPGQGHGYTF
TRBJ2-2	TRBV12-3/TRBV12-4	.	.	TGTGCCAGCAGTTTAGCGGGAGCGCGGGAGCTGTTTTTT	CASSLAGARELFF
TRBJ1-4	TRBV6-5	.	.	TGTGCCAGCAGTTACTTTCCAGCAACTAATGAAAAACTGTTTTTT	CASSYFPATNEKLFF
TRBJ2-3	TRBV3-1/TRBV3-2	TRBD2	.	TGTGCCAGCAGCCCGGGACTAGCGGGGGGGCGGGCAGATACGCAGTATTTT	CASSPGLAGGRADTQYF
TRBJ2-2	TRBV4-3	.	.	TGCGCCAGCAGCCAATCTGGCGGGACCGGGGAGCTGTTTTTT	CASSQSGGTGELFF
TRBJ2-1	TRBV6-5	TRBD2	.	TGTGCCAGCAGTCGGGGACTAGCGGGCTTAGATCAGTTCTTC	CASSRGLAGLDQFF
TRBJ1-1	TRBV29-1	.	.	TGCAGCGTTGTTCGGGAAGCGAACACTGAAGCTTTCTTT	CSVVREANTEAFF